Below, 19 T cell receptor beta chains from the same sample are listed, as sequenced in a study of cytomegalovirus exposure and HLA in healthy donors. Use of 60 Vbeta and 13 Jbeta primers characterized the PCR. Here immunoSEQ multiplex PCR was the method, and the copy in TCRdb shows in-frame clones only, minus some. This table has 150,000 to 180,000 clones, 65% to 80% appearing once. The sample consisted of PBMCs. The receptors here all came from a man younger than 30 in good health and CMV-seronegative.

The sample holds a few counts of this clone. V is TRBV14 and J is TRBJ2-5; tentative D call: TRBD1 (5 bases). V gave up 0 bases and J gave up 2 bases, with 13 bases separating them. The length of the CDR3 is 16 residues. CDR1 and CDR2 (germline): SGHDN, FVKESK. This CDR3 is CASSQERESGQETQYF. In DNA form, the CDR3 reads TGTGCCAGCAGCCAAGAGAGAGAATCAGGGCAAGAGACCCAGTACTTC.

Concerning this clone itself: A junction end diverges from the germline sequence, so it may reflect a read error. The gene calls are TRBV29-1 and TRBJ2-5; possible D gene TRBD2, 6 bases. Looked up from germline, CDR1 is SQVTM and CDR2 is ANQGSEA. The CDR3 has 15 amino acids. This CDR3 reads CSAEHLRDSGETQYF. The DNA of the CDR3 is TGCAGCGCTGAACACCTCCGGGACTCCGGAGAGACCCAGTACTTC.

The CDR3 region is CASSLKQGVNGYTF. In DNA form, the CDR3 reads TGTGCCAGCAGCTTAAAACAGGGAGTTAATGGCTACACCTTC. J is TRBJ1-2 and V is TRBV5-4, with a weak D call TRBD1 (6 bases). V shed 2 bases and J shed 6 bases, with 14 bases lying between them. CDR3 length: 14 residues. CDR1 and CDR2 from the germline V gene are SGHNT and YYREEE (reference sequence). Supplemented by reference TRBV5-4 and TRBJ1-2, the full variable domain reads ETGVTQSPTHLIKTRGQQVTLRCSSQSGHNTVSWYQQALGQGPQFIFQYYREEENGRGNFPPRFSGLQFPNYSSELNVNALELDDSALYLCASSLKQGVNGYTFGSGTRLTVV.

The chain combines TRBV4-3 with TRBJ1-1; a weak D match, TRBD1 (5 bases). V was shortened by 1 base and J by 6 bases, with 9 bases between the two germline ends. There are 13 residues in the CDR3. CDR1 and CDR2 from the germline V gene are LGHNA and YSLEER. The CDR3 loop reads CASSQGRVAEAFF. The CDR3 DNA follows: TGCGCCAGCAGCCAAGGCAGGGTCGCTGAAGCTTTCTTT.

The rearrangement uses TRBV10-3 and TRBJ2-6; D may be TRBD2 (5 bases). Per germline, CDR1 ENHRY and CDR2 SYGVKD. This CDR3 spans 16 amino acids. V lost 5 bases to trimming and J lost 0 bases, with 11 bases between them. The CDR3 nucleotides are TGTGCCATCAGTACAACCCGGGGCTCTGGGGCCAACGTCCTGACTTTC. Translation: CAISTTRGSGANVLTF.

The chain carries TRBV2 and TRBJ2-1; TRBD1 agrees at 7 bases. The CDR3 runs 15 residues. Germline CDR1 reads SNHLY; CDR2 reads FYNNEI. V lost 4 bases and J lost 3; bases outside the gene matches: 6. The CDR3 DNA is TGTGCCAGCAGTGTGGGGACAGCCGTCTACAATGAGCAGTTCTTC. Its protein is CASSVGTAVYNEQFF. The whole variable domain, remainder taken from reference TRBV2 and TRBJ2-1, is EPEVTQTPSHQVTQMGQEVILRCVPISNHLYFYWYRQILGQKVEFLVSFYNNEISEKSEIFDDQFSVERPDGSNFTLKIRSTKLEDSAMYFCASSVGTAVYNEQFFGPGTRLTVL.

The chain employs TRBV5-1 and TRBJ1-1; TRBD1 matches at 8 bases. The CDR3 sequence is 17 residues long. Germline lookup yields CDR1 SGHRS and CDR2 YFSETQ. Trimming cost V 3 bases and J 3 bases; bases outside gene matches: 13. The CDR3 protein is CASSWASQGAVDTEAFF. CDR3 coding DNA: TGCGCCAGCAGCTGGGCGTCGCAGGGGGCGGTAGACACTGAAGCTTTCTTT.

This chain joins TRBV7-9 and TRBJ2-1, with a possible D match to TRBD2 (7 bases). V was trimmed by 5 bases and J by 8 bases, leaving 19 bases between them. There are 15 residues in the CDR3. In germline, CDR1 is SEHNR, CDR2 FQNEAQ (reference sequence). This chain's CDR3 is CASSRAFRGADEQFF. Written as DNA, the CDR3 is TGTGCCAGCAGCCGAGCGTTCCGGGGGGCTGATGAGCAGTTCTTC.

The rearrangement links TRBV19 to TRBJ1-1; no definite D call. There are 14 residues in the CDR3. With 4 bases removed from V and 1 base from J, the gap between germline ends came to 10 bases. Germline values: CDR1 LNHDA, CDR2 SQIVND (reference sequence). CDR3 amino acids: CASSNPLRNTEAFF. The CDR3 DNA reads TGTGCCAGTAGTAATCCGCTGAGGAACACTGAAGCTTTCTTT. The full variable domain, rest sourced from reference TRBV19 and TRBJ1-1, is DGGITQSPKYLFRKEGQNVTLSCEQNLNHDAMYWYRQDPGQGLRLIYYSQIVNDFQKGDIAEGYSVSREKKESFPLTVTSAQKNPTAFYLCASSNPLRNTEAFFGQGTRLTVV.

The chain combines TRBV19 with TRBJ1-1, with 7 nucleotides matching TRBD1. The CDR3 totals 18 residues. The germline V gene encodes CDR1 LNHDA and CDR2 SQIVND (reference sequence). The V and J ends lost 1 base and 3 bases, in that order; junction bases with no gene match: 14. The CDR3 protein is CASSIVAWDTGDDTEAFF. The CDR3 coding sequence is TGTGCCAGTAGTATAGTTGCCTGGGACACAGGGGATGACACTGAAGCTTTCTTT.

This clone was counted only a few times. This chain links TRBV4-2 with TRBJ1-3; TRBD1 matches 8 bases. There are 16 residues in the CDR3. V shed 1 base, J shed 1 base, and the junction held 3 bases outside the gene matches. CDR1 and CDR2 from the germline V gene are LGHNA and YNFKEQ. DNA for the CDR3: TGTGCCAGCAGCCAAGGCGGACAGGGATCTGGAAACACCATATATTTT. Translated, it gives CASSQGGQGSGNTIYF.

The chain is built from TRBV7-2 and TRBJ2-2; D is unresolved. CDR3 length: 14 residues. Germline values: CDR1 SGHTA, CDR2 FQGNSA. Trimming left V 1 base short and J 5 bases short, with 8 bases between. As DNA, the CDR3 is TGTGCCAGCAGCTTAGTTCAGGTTACCGGGGAGCTGTTTTTT. Its translation: CASSLVQVTGELFF. Full variable domain (missing parts from reference TRBV7-2 and TRBJ2-2): GAGVSQSPSNKVTEKGKDVELRCDPISGHTALYWYRQSLGQGLEFLIYFQGNSAPDKSGLPSDRFSAERTGGSVSTLTIQRTQQEDSAVYLCASSLVQVTGELFFGEGSRLTVL.

This chain links TRBV27 with TRBJ1-5; the D gene is possibly TRBD1 (5 bases). The CDR3 extends over 14 amino acids. The germline gives CDR1 MNHEY, CDR2 SMNVEV (reference sequence). V was pared by 6 bases and J by 6 bases, with 15 bases between. The CDR3 region is CASRRGRALQPQHF. The CDR3 DNA is TGTGCCAGCAGAAGGGGCAGGGCGCTTCAGCCCCAGCATTTT.

The chain employs TRBV13 and TRBJ2-7, with 9 bases lining up with TRBD2. Germline lookup yields CDR1 PRHDT and CDR2 FYEKMQ (reference sequence). Unmatched junction bases numbered 11, after V lost 10 bases and J lost 4 bases. The CDR3 extends over 14 amino acids. Here the CDR3 DNA reads TGTGCCACCTCGCGGGGGGCGGGGGGGTACGAGCAGTACGTC. Translating it yields CATSRGAGGYEQYV.

The chain recombines TRBV2 with TRBJ2-7; 8 bases match TRBD1. The CDR3 is made up of 13 amino acids. V dropped 4 bases and J dropped 6; count of bases not matched to a gene: 5. CDR1 is SNHLY and CDR2 is FYNNEI in the germline V gene. In DNA, the CDR3 is TGTGCCAGCAGTGGGGACAGGCTCACCGAGCAGTACGTC. Translating it yields CASSGDRLTEQYV.

This rearrangement joins TRBV18 to TRBJ1-2; 7 bases align to TRBD1. Germline V CDR1 and CDR2: KGHSH, LQKENI. V gave up 1 base and J gave up 3 bases; unmatched junction bases: 2. This CDR3 is built from 14 residues. The CDR3 DNA reads as TGTGCCAGCTCACCACTAGGGGGCTACTATGGCTACACCTTC. The encoded protein is CASSPLGGYYGYTF.

This clone was seen a few times. A much more abundant neighbour one base away suggests this may be a read error. The chain recombines TRBV10-3 with TRBJ2-2; 10 bases fit TRBD1. CDR1 is ENHRY and CDR2 is SYGVKD in the germline V gene. The CDR3 contains 17 residues. The ends lost 8 bases at V and 3 bases at J; junction bases unmatched: 12. CDR3 sequence: CAIGNRQGAYHTGELFF. The CDR3 DNA is TGTGCCATCGGGAATCGACAGGGGGCATACCACACCGGGGAGCTGTTTTTT.

This clone was picked up a small number of times. The V gene is TRBV2, the J gene TRBJ2-7; 8 positions agree with TRBD1. Looked up from germline, CDR1 is SNHLY and CDR2 is FYNNEI. Losses at the gene ends were 9 bases for V and 2 bases for J; bases not matched to a gene: 6. The CDR3 has 13 residues. The CDR3 DNA sequence: TGTGCCAGTGACGGACAGGGTACCTACGAGCAGTACTTC. Its protein is CASDGQGTYEQYF. Full variable domain (remainder filled in from reference TRBV2 and TRBJ2-7): EPEVTQTPSHQVTQMGQEVILRCVPISNHLYFYWYRQILGQKVEFLVSFYNNEISEKSEIFDDQFSVERPDGSNFTLKIRSTKLEDSAMYFCASDGQGTYEQYFGPGTRLTVT.

A single count supports this clone. J is TRBJ1-5 and V is TRBV28; no definite D call. The germline V gene has CDR1 MDHEN and CDR2 SYDVKM. Trimming pared 3 bases from V and 5 bases from J, leaving 11 bases between. CDR3 length: 14 amino acids. The CDR3 here is CASSLGGGYQPQHF. The DNA of the CDR3 is TGTGCCAGCAGTTTGGGAGGTGGGTATCAGCCCCAGCATTTT.